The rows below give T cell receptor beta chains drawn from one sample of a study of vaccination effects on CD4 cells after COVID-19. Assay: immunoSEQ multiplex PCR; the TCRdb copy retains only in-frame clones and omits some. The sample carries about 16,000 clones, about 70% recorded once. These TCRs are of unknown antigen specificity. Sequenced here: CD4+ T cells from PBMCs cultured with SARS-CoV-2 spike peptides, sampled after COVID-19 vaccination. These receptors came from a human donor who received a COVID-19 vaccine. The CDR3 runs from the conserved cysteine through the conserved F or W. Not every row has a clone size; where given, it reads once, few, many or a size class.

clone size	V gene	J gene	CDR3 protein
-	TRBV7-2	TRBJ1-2	CASSHRDRPTF
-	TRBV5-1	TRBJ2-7	CASSPQPTGAEQYF
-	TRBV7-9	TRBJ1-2	CASSLGPPGTGFGYTF
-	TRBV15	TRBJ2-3	CATSRGLAGSTDTQYF
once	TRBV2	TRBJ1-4	CASSPDPSTNEKLFF
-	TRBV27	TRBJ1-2	CASSFLARGRGGYTF
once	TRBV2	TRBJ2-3	CASSLAANTDTQYF
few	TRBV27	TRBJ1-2	CASSLSSVYGYTF
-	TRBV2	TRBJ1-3	CASEWHRSRNTIYF
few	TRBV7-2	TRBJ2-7	CASSGGQRSEQYF
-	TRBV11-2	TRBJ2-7	CASSRPGTGVEEQYF
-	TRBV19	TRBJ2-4	CASRKMGQSLWDIQYF
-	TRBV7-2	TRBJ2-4	CASSPRGAVTLAKNIQYF
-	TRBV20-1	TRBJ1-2	CGSRDGYGYTF
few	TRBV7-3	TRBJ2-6	CASSLFRTNVLTF
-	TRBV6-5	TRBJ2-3	CASSYSLYPTDTQYF
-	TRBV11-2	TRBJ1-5	CASSAGQGGSNQPQHF
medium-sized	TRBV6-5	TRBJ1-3	CASRGQGRNTIYF
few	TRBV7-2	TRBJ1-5	CASRSRGHSNQPQHF
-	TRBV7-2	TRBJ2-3	CASSARPRDTQYF
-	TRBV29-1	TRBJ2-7	CSALGTGMREQYF
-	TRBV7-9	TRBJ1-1	CASSLEARDTEAFF
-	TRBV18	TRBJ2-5	CASSPGTGKVVYGTQYF
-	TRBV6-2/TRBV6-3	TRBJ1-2	CASSNNPSRGYTF
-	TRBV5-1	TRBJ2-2	CASSLTSVANTGELFF
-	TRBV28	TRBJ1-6	CASSLNSPLHF
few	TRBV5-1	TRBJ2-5	CASSLDRGPGETQYF
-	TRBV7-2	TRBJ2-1	CASSLASSGGPLEYNEQFF
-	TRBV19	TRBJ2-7	CASSIVGRVYEQYF
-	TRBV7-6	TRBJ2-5	CASSLGIRNQETQYF
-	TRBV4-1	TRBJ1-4	CASSQDELAEKLFF
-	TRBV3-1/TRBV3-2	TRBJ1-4	CASSQDGHQKLFF
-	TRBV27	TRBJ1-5	CASSPSRQAWPQHF
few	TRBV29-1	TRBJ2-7	CSVTGDSYEQYF
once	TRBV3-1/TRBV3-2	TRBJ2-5	CASSQETQYF
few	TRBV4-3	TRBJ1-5	CASSQDYRGLFNQPQHF